This T cell receptor beta chain was retrieved from a study of cytomegalovirus exposure and HLA in healthy donors. Study-level findings and limits: Later on, a genetic analysis was performed. It linked a missense variant in DCLRE1C with V- and J-gene trimming of TCR beta. It emerged from a later analysis that several of the most significant clusters appeared to be linked to common viral pathogens.

With 1 base removed from V and 4 bases from J, the gap between germline ends came to 11 bases. The germline gives CDR1 SNHLY, CDR2 FYNNEI. The CDR3 contains 15 residues. The PCR employed 60 Vbeta primers together with 13 Jbeta primers. This table comes from immunoSEQ multiplex PCR, and its TCRdb copy is limited to in-frame clones, with some not included. The table has around 300,000 clones, under 80% seen once; the top ten hold around 2.3%. As concerns this clone: Its cognate antigen is unknown.

Specimen: PBMCs. The chain employs TRBV2 and TRBJ2-1, with D possibly matching TRBD2 (6 bases). This TCR was sampled from a female donor in good health and CMV-seronegative. CDR3 loop: CASSEVGSVYNEQFF. Written as DNA, the CDR3 is TGTGCCAGCAGTGAAGTCGGGAGCGTTTACAATGAGCAGTTCTTC. Full variable domain (remainder filled in from reference TRBV2 and TRBJ2-1): EPEVTQTPSHQVTQMGQEVILRCVPISNHLYFYWYRQILGQKVEFLVSFYNNEISEKSEIFDDQFSVERPDGSNFTLKIRSTKLEDSAMYFCASSEVGSVYNEQFFGPGTRLTVL.